Below, 16 T cell receptor beta chains from the same sample are listed, as sequenced in a study of beta chain features in type 1 diabetes. Study-wide findings and caveats: All four CD4+ subsets of Type 1 diabetes patients contained TCRB CDR3s that were moderately but significantly shorter.

No antigen is known for these receptors. Of the isolated RNA, all was reverse transcribed, and so the sequenced material was expressed TCRB transcripts. Repertoires were generated with immunoSEQ multiplex PCR, while TCRdb's copy carries only in-frame clones and drops some. In the table there are about 650,000 clones, 9.5% to 15% of which are singletons. The sample comprised naive CD4+ T cells from blood. These receptor sequences come from a man between 25 and 39 years old with type 1 diabetes.

The chain links TRBV5-1 to TRBJ1-4; D unclear. In germline, CDR1 is SGHRS, CDR2 YFSETQ. Deletions cut 0 bases from V and 3 bases from J, with 6 bases between. The CDR3 contains 14 residues. CDR3 in DNA: TGCGCCAGCAGCTTGGTTGGGGCTAATGAAAAACTGTTTTTT. Protein: CASSLVGANEKLFF.

In this sample, this clone turned up a few times. The rearrangement joins TRBV5-6 to TRBJ2-6; no clear D. The CDR3 loop spans 14 amino acids. V shed 4 bases and J shed 0 bases, with 5 bases lying between them. Germline CDR1 and CDR2: SGHDT and YYEEEE. The CDR3 protein is CASSPTSGANVLTF. The CDR3 nucleotides are TGTGCCAGCAGCCCTACCTCTGGGGCCAACGTCCTGACTTTC.

This clone showed up just a few times. The chain recombines TRBV5-4 with TRBJ1-3; no reliable D call. Trimming took off 4 bases at V and 0 bases at J, with 8 bases between the two ends. Germline-derived CDR1 and CDR2 are SGHNT and YYREEE (reference sequence). The CDR3 has 14 amino acids. The CDR3 sequence: CASSHTNSGNTIYF. Written as DNA, the CDR3 is TGTGCCAGCAGCCACACTAACTCTGGAAACACCATATATTTT.

This clone has a handful of counts. V usage is TRBV19 and J usage is TRBJ1-6; 7 nucleotides agree with TRBD1. CDR3 size: 16 residues. The ends lost 4 bases at V and 11 bases at J; junction bases unmatched: 14. Germline V gene lookup returns CDR1 LNHDA and CDR2 SQIVND (reference sequence). CDR3 nucleotides: TGTGCCAGTAGTACGCTGGGGACAGCTATAACACCACCCCTCCACTTT. Translation: CASSTLGTAITPPLHF. The whole variable domain, remainder taken from reference TRBV19 and TRBJ1-6, is DGGITQSPKYLFRKEGQNVTLSCEQNLNHDAMYWYRQDPGQGLRLIYYSQIVNDFQKGDIAEGYSVSREKKESFPLTVTSAQKNPTAFYLCASSTLGTAITPPLHFGNGTRLTVT.

The chain couples TRBV29-1 to TRBJ2-3; maybe TRBD1 (5 bases). Germline V lookup: CDR1 SQVTM, CDR2 ANQGSEA. Trimming removed 7 bases at V and 1 base at J, with 18 bases between. This CDR3 region has 15 residues. Here the CDR3 reads CSAGVGLLGTDTQYF. The CDR3 DNA is TGCAGCGCCGGAGTGGGGCTTTTAGGCACAGATACGCAGTATTTT.

This chain connects TRBV5-1 to TRBJ1-1; the D gene is possibly TRBD1 (5 bases). The germline gives CDR1 SGHRS, CDR2 YFSETQ. The CDR3 consists of 17 residues. V lost 7 bases and J lost 3, with 25 bases in between. The CDR3 bases are TGCGCCAGCCACAAGAGGGCCTCAGGGCAGAGGTACACTGAAGCTTTCTTT. As protein: CASHKRASGQRYTEAFF.

For this clone: The same CDR3 can be traced to other DNA sequences in this sample. The V and J genes are TRBV6-5 and TRBJ2-4; perhaps TRBD2 as D (5 bases). V was trimmed by 0 bases and J by 0 bases, leaving 9 bases between them. The CDR3 spans 16 residues. Germline V gives CDR1 MNHEY, CDR2 SVGAGI. CDR3 nucleotide sequence: TGTGCCAGCAGTTACTCAGGTGGACTAGCCAAAAACATTCAGTACTTC. This encodes CASSYSGGLAKNIQYF.

In the case of this clone: A much larger clone is a single base away; this may be a read error. V is TRBV11-2 and J is TRBJ2-7; no firm D call. The CDR3 length is 11 residues. V gave up 4 bases and J gave up 2 bases, with 3 bases separating them. The germline gives CDR1 SGHAT, CDR2 FQNNGV. In DNA, the CDR3 is TGTGCCAGCAGCTCAGCCTACGAGCAGTACTTC. As protein: CASSSAYEQYF.

This clone occurred a few times. The chain uses TRBV25-1 and TRBJ1-2; weak D call: TRBD1 (6 bases). The CDR3 totals 14 residues. CDR1 and CDR2 (germline): MGHDK, SYGVNS. Trimming took 0 bases from V and 2 from J, leaving 7 bases between them. The CDR3 sequence: CASSEYQGNYGYTF. As DNA, the CDR3 is TGTGCCAGCAGTGAATATCAGGGGAACTATGGCTACACCTTC.

The rearrangement joins TRBV5-4 to TRBJ2-5, with D perhaps matching TRBD2 (6 bases). From germline, CDR1 is SGHNT and CDR2 YYREEE (reference sequence). CDR3 length: 14 amino acids. Trimming shortened V by 0 bases and J by 3 bases, and 9 bases separated the two germline ends. The CDR3 protein is CASSLGLVEETQYF. For the CDR3, the DNA is TGTGCCAGCAGCTTGGGACTAGTCGAAGAGACCCAGTACTTC.

The table lists this clone with a few counts. The same CDR3 is also encoded by other DNA sequences in this sample. The chain joins TRBV7-9 to TRBJ2-5; possibly TRBD1 for D (6 bases). Germline values: CDR1 SEHNR, CDR2 FQNEAQ (reference sequence). The CDR3 totals 14 residues. V dropped 0 bases and J dropped 2 bases, with 7 bases sitting between them. CDR3 in DNA: TGTGCCAGCAGCTTAGCGCAGGGGCAAGAGACCCAGTACTTC. This sequence encodes CASSLAQGQETQYF.

This clone has just a few counts. The chain combines TRBV21-1 with TRBJ1-6. TRBV21-1 is listed as a pseudogene. The CDR3 is 15 residues long. CDR3 amino acids: CASSPERGAIRTLHF. The CDR3 DNA reads as TGTGCCAGCAGCCCTGAGAGGGGAGCCATTAGGACCCTCCACTTT.

The genes are TRBV28 and TRBJ1-6, with D uncertain. Trimming pared 5 bases from V and 9 bases from J, leaving 20 bases between. CDR3 length: 16 amino acids. From germline, CDR1 is MDHEN and CDR2 SYDVKM. The CDR3 DNA sequence: TGTGCCAGCAGTCTACCCCTGACGCAATTATCTTCACCCCTCCACTTT. It yields the protein CASSLPLTQLSSPLHF.

CDR3 nucleotides: TGTGCCGTCCGAGGACAGGTTGTCCTGTCACCCCTCCACTTT. Translating gives CAVRGQVVLSPLHF. The chain carries TRBV30 and TRBJ1-6; TRBD1 matches 7 bases. This CDR3 is built from 14 residues. Trimming took 8 bases from V and 10 from J; bases not matched to a gene: 14. Germline loops: CDR1 GTSNPN, CDR2 SVGIG (reference sequence).

This clone turned up a few times. This rearrangement joins TRBV7-2 to TRBJ2-1, with a tentative D call TRBD1 (6 bases). CDR3 size: 13 residues. Trimming took 2 bases from V and 15 from J, leaving 17 bases between them. CDR1 and CDR2 from the germline V gene are SGHTA and FQGNSA. CDR3 residues: CASSLPQGPHGFF. CDR3 bases: TGTGCCAGCAGCTTACCACAGGGACCCCACGGGTTCTTC.

J is TRBJ2-2 and V is TRBV29-1; perhaps TRBD1 as D (6 bases). V lost 5 bases, J lost 4 bases, and 11 bases lay in between. This CDR3 region has 13 residues. CDR1 is SQVTM and CDR2 is ANQGSEA in the germline V gene. The CDR3 reads CSVRTVLTGELFF. The CDR3 nucleotides are TGCAGCGTTCGGACAGTCCTCACCGGGGAGCTGTTTTTT.